This TCR beta chain was identified in a study of shared clonotypes between healthy human individuals. Per germline, CDR1 SEHNR and CDR2 FQNEAQ (reference sequence). The V end was cut by 5 bases, the J end by 3 bases, with 18 bases between. The CDR3 covers 16 residues. Recent vaccinations or acute infections were absent in the healthy HIV-negative adult donors. Using immunoSEQ multiplex PCR, the repertoire was profiled, and TCRdb retains in-frame clones only, with some absent. In the table there are some 900,000 clones, approximately 80% of which are singletons. This clonotype originated in a man younger than 35 in good health. The chain combines TRBV7-9 with TRBJ2-3; D could derive from TRBD1 or TRBD2 (6 bases each). Sequencing used memory CD4+ T cells sorted from blood. Documented subset: CD45RA-negative fraction. DNA for the CDR3: TGTGCCAGCAGCCCGCGGGACGGGGGCATTACAGATACGCAGTATTTT. It is translated as CASSPRDGGITDTQYF.